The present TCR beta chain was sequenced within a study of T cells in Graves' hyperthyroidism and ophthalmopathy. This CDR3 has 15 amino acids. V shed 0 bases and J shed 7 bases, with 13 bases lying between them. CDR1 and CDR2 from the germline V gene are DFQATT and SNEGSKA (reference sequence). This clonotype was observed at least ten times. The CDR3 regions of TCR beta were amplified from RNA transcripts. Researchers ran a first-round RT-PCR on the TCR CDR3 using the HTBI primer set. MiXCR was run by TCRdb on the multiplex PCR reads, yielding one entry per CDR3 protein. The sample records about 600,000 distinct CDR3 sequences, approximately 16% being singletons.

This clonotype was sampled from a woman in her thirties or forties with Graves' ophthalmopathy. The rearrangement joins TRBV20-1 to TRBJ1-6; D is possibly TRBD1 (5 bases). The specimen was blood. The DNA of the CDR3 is TGCAGTGCTAGAGAGTGGCCAGGGAGCAATTCACCCCTCCACTTT. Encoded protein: CSAREWPGSNSPLHF.